The TCR beta chain under discussion was sequenced for a study of graft-versus-host responses after intestinal transplantation. Background on the study: The recipients all started with anti-thymocyte globulin induction and then took tacrolimus and steroids for approximately 3 years. Study results and limitations: GvH clonotypes were identified within recipient marrow, with a subset emerging first in ileum or blood. Patients who carried graft-donor T cell macrochimerism also had high graft-versus-host to host-versus-graft clonal ratios in their allografts.

Per germline, CDR1 SGHKS and CDR2 YYEKEE (reference sequence). The CDR3 spans 18 residues. V trimming: 2 bases; J trimming: 6 bases; junction bases outside the gene matches: 9. Notes on this clone: Its cognate antigen is unknown.

The assay was immunoSEQ multiplex PCR, and TCRdb's table has in-frame clones only and misses some. The profile shows around 43,000 clones, 90% to 95% of them singletons. The sequenced sample was PBMCs, obtained 524 days after transplant. J is TRBJ2-2 and V is TRBV5-5, with 14 nucleotides matching TRBD2. The receptor comes from a human patient who received an intestinal transplant, so some T cells may come from the graft donor. The CDR3 sequence is CASSLGVGTSGRAGELFF. CDR3 nucleotide sequence: TGTGCCAGCAGCTTAGGCGTCGGGACTAGCGGGAGAGCCGGGGAGCTGTTTTTT. The full variable domain, rest sourced from reference TRBV5-5 and TRBJ2-2, is DAGVTQSPTHLIKTRGQQVTLRCSPISGHKSVSWYQQVLGQGPQFIFQYYEKEERGRGNFPDRFSARQFPNYSSELNVNALLLGDSALYLCASSLGVGTSGRAGELFFGEGSRLTVL.